The table lists the clone carrying this TCR beta chain with many counts. What it binds is unknown. This specimen comes from a study of CD8 T cells in ankylosing spondylitis. General study results and limits: Among TCR beta sequences, a motif of roughly 8 highly homologous variants appeared characteristic of ankylosing spondylitis blood. The authors reported significant enrichment of disease-linked clones in matched ankylosing spondylitis synovial fluid. Earlier work had already found some motif variants in reactive arthritis synovial fluid and blood.

The CDR3 contains 15 residues. The V end lost 6 bases, the J end lost 2 bases, and 13 bases lay between the germline ends. The germline CDR1 and CDR2 sequences are KGHSH and LQKENI. Quantitative 5'-RACE was performed with molecular barcodes, and it yielded the TCR beta libraries. TCRdb fed the 5' RACE reads into MiXCR, producing one record per CDR3 protein. The profile covers 300,000 to 350,000 distinct CDR3 sequences, with more than 9% appearing a single time and roughly 9.5% taken by the ten largest. The TCR originated in a female donor with ankylosing spondylitis or in good health (not recorded which). The chain joins TRBV18 to TRBJ2-2; possibly TRBD2 for D (6 bases). Source material: blood, either unsorted or a sorted T cell fraction (not recorded which). The CDR3 here is CASSPAGSNTGELFF. As DNA, the CDR3 is TGTGCCAGCTCTCCAGCGGGCAGCAACACCGGGGAGCTGTTTTTT.